These T cell receptor beta chains were read from a single sample in a study of blood T cell repertoires in COVID-19. TCRdb keeps only in-frame clones here, not all; method: immunoSEQ multiplex PCR. The data show tens of thousands of clones, 70% to 90% seen once. Material for sequencing was peripheral blood. These receptors all come from a man in his 70s with acute or convalescent COVID-19. The CDR3 runs from the conserved cysteine through the conserved F or W. The D gene is left open where the match is weak. Expanded clones get a size class; other rows say once, few or many, or leave the size out.

CDR3aa	CDR3nt	d_gene	j_gene	abundance	v_gene
CAISGTSDPDTQYF	TGTGCCATCAGTGGGACTAGCGATCCAGATACGCAGTATTTT	TRBD2	TRBJ2-3	-	TRBV10-3
CASSQMGLQYF	TGTGCCAGCAGCCAGATGGGACTACAGTACTTC	TRBD2	TRBJ2-5	once	TRBV5-6
CASSRTRGTSTSGAGNTIYF	TGCGCCAGCAGCCGTACCCGAGGGACATCCACAAGCGGGGCAGGAAACACCATATATTTT	-	TRBJ1-3	-	TRBV5-1
CASSLGGGSGELFF	TGTGCCAGCAGCTTAGGAGGGGGAAGCGGGGAGCTGTTTTTT	-	TRBJ2-2	-	TRBV7-2
CASSLPRGDYRLATNTGELFF	TGTGCCAGCAGCCTCCCCCGGGGGGACTATAGGTTGGCCACGAACACCGGGGAGCTGTTTTTT	TRBD2	TRBJ2-2	-	TRBV4-2
CASSRTSGRLYNEQFF	TGTGCCAGCAGCCGGACTAGCGGGAGACTATACAATGAGCAGTTCTTC	TRBD2	TRBJ2-1	once	TRBV3-1/TRBV3-2
CASSAGLDSYEQYF	TGTGCCAGTAGTGCCGGACTCGACTCCTACGAGCAGTACTTC	-	TRBJ2-7	-	TRBV19
CASTTYKGAKNSYEQYF	TGTGCCAGCACCACCTATAAGGGGGCTAAAAACTCCTACGAGCAGTACTTC	TRBD1	TRBJ2-7	-	TRBV27
CASSCPTSGRVDTQYF	TGTGCCAGCAGCTGCCCGACTAGCGGGAGAGTAGATACGCAGTATTTT	-	TRBJ2-3	-	TRBV12-1
CASSPSRTGEGYGYTF	TGTGCCAGCTCACCGAGCAGGACAGGGGAAGGCTATGGCTACACCTTC	TRBD1	TRBJ1-2	-	TRBV18
CASNLDRGIGYTF	TGTGCCAGCAACCTAGACAGGGGTATAGGCTACACCTTC	TRBD1	TRBJ1-2	once	TRBV28
CASSVNRGNSPLHF	TGTGCCAGTAGTGTCAACAGGGGTAATTCACCCCTCCACTTT	TRBD1	TRBJ1-6	-	TRBV19
CSVEKQGASVSGNTIYF	TGCAGCGTTGAGAAGCAGGGGGCATCCGTCTCTGGAAACACCATATATTTT	TRBD1	TRBJ1-3	-	TRBV29-1
CASSLGQINNSPLHF	TGCGCCAGCAGCTTGGGACAGATCAATAATTCACCCCTCCACTTT	-	TRBJ1-6	-	TRBV5-1
CASSQTRQATNEKLFF	TGTGCCAGCAGTCAGACTCGACAGGCAACTAATGAAAAACTGTTTTTT	-	TRBJ1-4	-	TRBV27
CAISDQVYGYTF	TGTGCCATCAGTGATCAGGTCTATGGCTACACCTTC	-	TRBJ1-2	few	TRBV10-3
CASSLRGSSSYEQYF	TGTGCCAGCAGCCTAAGGGGCTCTAGCTCCTACGAGCAGTACTTC	-	TRBJ2-7	once	TRBV13
CASSVGEADRHEQYF	TGTGCCAGCAGCGTGGGGGAGGCGGATCGACACGAGCAGTACTTC	-	TRBJ2-7	-	TRBV9
CASSGGQGRGAFF	TGTGCCAGCAGCGGGGGACAGGGGCGCGGGGCTTTCTTT	TRBD1	TRBJ1-1	few	TRBV5-4
CASTRTGAYEQYF	TGTGCCAGCACCAGGACAGGGGCCTACGAGCAGTACTTC	TRBD1	TRBJ2-7	-	TRBV28
CASSLGVGGLAEETQYF	TGTGCCAGCAGCTTAGGCGTCGGGGGCCTAGCGGAAGAGACCCAGTACTTC	-	TRBJ2-5	-	TRBV7-9
CASSERTAEDTQYF	TGTGCCAGCAGTGAGCGGACAGCCGAAGATACGCAGTATTTT	-	TRBJ2-3	-	TRBV6-1
CASSPWGAEGGYTF	TGTGCCAGCAGCCCCTGGGGAGCAGAAGGCGGCTACACCTTC	-	TRBJ1-2	-	TRBV13
CASSGDRGTYEQYF	TGTGCCAGCAGTGGGGACAGGGGAACCTACGAGCAGTACTTC	TRBD1	TRBJ2-7	-	TRBV2
CASSSTQNTGELFF	TGTGCCAGCTCATCAACACAGAACACCGGGGAGCTGTTTTTT	-	TRBJ2-2	-	TRBV18
CASRGQGHEKLFF	TGTGCCAGCAGGGGACAGGGTCACGAAAAACTGTTTTTT	TRBD1	TRBJ1-4	-	TRBV6-5
CAIQIGAGTEAFF	TGTGCCATCCAGATAGGGGCGGGGACTGAAGCTTTCTTT	-	TRBJ1-1	once	TRBV6-5
CASTPFLSTEAFF	TGTGCCAGCACCCCCTTTTTGAGCACTGAAGCTTTCTTT	-	TRBJ1-1	-	TRBV28
CASSDRQETQYF	TGCGCCAGCAGCGACAGGCAAGAGACCCAGTACTTC	-	TRBJ2-5	-	TRBV5-1
CASSVVVGQGYGYTF	TGTGCCAGCAGCGTGGTAGTTGGACAGGGATATGGCTACACCTTC	TRBD1	TRBJ1-2	-	TRBV5-6
CASGRQASSNQPQHF	TGTGCCAGCGGCCGGCAGGCATCTAGCAATCAGCCCCAGCATTTT	-	TRBJ1-5	-	TRBV6-5
CASRGAGEAFF	TGTGCCAGCAGGGGGGCAGGTGAAGCTTTCTTT	-	TRBJ1-1	-	TRBV12-3/TRBV12-4
CASVKMRGGGQETQYF	TGTGCCAGCGTCAAGATGCGGGGGGGAGGGCAAGAGACCCAGTACTTC	TRBD2	TRBJ2-5	-	TRBV7-2
CASSEGWRDYGYTF	TGTGCCAGCAGTGAAGGGTGGAGGGACTATGGCTACACCTTC	-	TRBJ1-2	-	TRBV6-1
CASSPGLAAYEQYF	TGTGCCAGCAGCCCGGGACTAGCGGCGTACGAGCAGTACTTC	TRBD2	TRBJ2-7	-	TRBV7-9
CASSSTGRLEEKLFF	TGTGCCAGCAGCTCGACTGGTCGATTGGAGGAAAAACTGTTTTTT	-	TRBJ1-4	-	TRBV7-2
CASSLDPSGNNEQFF	TGCGCCAGCAGCTTGGACCCTAGCGGAAACAATGAGCAGTTCTTC	TRBD2	TRBJ2-1	few	TRBV5-1